The rows below give T cell receptor beta chains drawn from one sample of a study of shared clonotypes between healthy human individuals. This table comes from immunoSEQ multiplex PCR, and its TCRdb copy is limited to in-frame clones, with some not included. The sample has some 1.5 million clones, approximately 97% seen once; the top ten hold about 1.2%. Material for sequencing was naive CD4+ T cells sorted from blood. All receptors derive from a man aged 30 to 45 in good health. CDR3s include the opening cysteine and the closing phenylalanine or tryptophan. The order of the fields is clone size, V gene, D gene, J gene, CDR3 protein, CDR3 DNA. A D gene is named only where the DNA matches it firmly. Clone sizes are given selectively: once, few, many, or a class where the clone is expanded.

>NA|TRBV11-2|TRBD2|TRBJ2-7
CASSSVRGGRIYEQYF
TGTGCCAGCAGCTCCGTTAGAGGCGGGAGGATATACGAGCAGTACTTC
>NA|TRBV7-9|TRBD1|TRBJ1-4
CASRVGDSGNEKLFF
TGTGCCAGCAGAGTCGGGGACAGTGGAAATGAAAAACTGTTTTTT
>NA|TRBV7-2|TRBD1|TRBJ1-2
CASSRDRGNFYGYTF
TGTGCCAGCAGCCGGGACAGGGGGAATTTCTATGGCTACACCTTC
>NA|TRBV5-4|TRBD2|TRBJ2-7
CASSWQRTSSPYEQYF
TGTGCCAGCAGCTGGCAGAGGACTAGCAGCCCATACGAGCAGTACTTC
>NA|TRBV9|NA|TRBJ1-4
CASSRRENEKLFF
TGTGCCAGCAGCCGCAGGGAGAATGAAAAACTGTTTTTT
>NA|TRBV4-3|NA|TRBJ2-2
CASSQDRAWVTGELFF
TGCGCCAGCAGCCAAGATCGAGCGTGGGTAACCGGGGAGCTGTTTTTT
>once|TRBV5-1|NA|TRBJ2-7
CASSQDGNSYEQYF
TGCGCCAGCAGCCAGGACGGGAACTCCTACGAGCAGTACTTC
>NA|TRBV28|NA|TRBJ1-3
CASSPGGISGNTIYF
TGTGCCAGCAGCCCCGGGGGGATCTCTGGAAACACCATATATTTT
>NA|TRBV6-4|NA|TRBJ1-1
CASREDTEAFF
TGTGCCAGCAGAGAGGACACTGAAGCTTTCTTT
>NA|TRBV9|NA|TRBJ2-2
CASSPYRTMGAGNTGELFF
TGTGCCAGCAGCCCGTACAGGACCATGGGGGCTGGGAACACCGGGGAGCTGTTTTTT
>once|TRBV18|NA|TRBJ2-5
CASSPRGETQYF
TGTGCCAGCTCACCCAGGGGCGAGACCCAGTACTTC
>NA|TRBV4-3|NA|TRBJ2-7
CASSQDLAYEQYF
TGCGCCAGCAGCCAAGATCTGGCCTACGAGCAGTACTTC
>NA|TRBV19|NA|TRBJ2-1
CASSWAGSSYNEQFF
TGTGCCAGTTCCTGGGCGGGAAGCTCCTACAATGAGCAGTTCTTC
>NA|TRBV5-1|NA|TRBJ1-2
CASSPARGDGYTF
TGCGCCAGCAGCCCAGCTAGGGGTGATGGCTACACCTTC
>NA|TRBV5-5|NA|TRBJ2-5
CASSFLAQETQYF
TGTGCCAGCAGCTTTCTAGCCCAAGAGACCCAGTACTTC
>NA|TRBV7-9|NA|TRBJ2-3
CASSTGDTQYF
TGTGCCAGCAGCACCGGTGATACGCAGTATTTT
>NA|TRBV27|NA|TRBJ2-2
CASSPPGGLAYTGELFF
TGTGCCAGCAGCCCTCCGGGCGGCTTGGCGTACACCGGGGAGCTGTTTTTT
>NA|TRBV10-3|TRBD1|TRBJ2-7
CAISERQGGEQYF
TGTGCCATCAGTGAGAGACAGGGTGGCGAGCAGTACTTC
>NA|TRBV15|NA|TRBJ1-3
CATSRGGNTIYF
TGTGCCACCAGCAGAGGTGGAAACACCATATATTTT
>once|TRBV5-1|NA|TRBJ1-3
CASSLSLGTSGNTIYF
TGCGCCAGCAGCTTGTCCCTTGGGACAAGTGGAAACACCATATATTTT
>NA|TRBV18|TRBD1|TRBJ2-7
CASSPGTGSYEQYF
TGTGCCAGCTCACCCGGGACAGGGTCCTACGAGCAGTACTTC
>NA|TRBV11-2|TRBD2|TRBJ2-1
CASSLDRQSSGSPYNEQFF
TGTGCCAGCAGCTTAGATCGCCAGTCTAGCGGGAGCCCCTACAATGAGCAGTTCTTC
>NA|TRBV19|NA|TRBJ2-3
CASSSDQGRGWDTQYF
TGTGCCAGTAGTTCTGATCAGGGGCGGGGATGGGATACGCAGTATTTT
>NA|TRBV29-1|NA|TRBJ2-4
CSVEERAGARAKNIQYF
TGCAGCGTTGAAGAGAGGGCAGGGGCTCGGGCCAAAAACATTCAGTACTTC
>NA|TRBV11-2|NA|TRBJ2-1
CASSPWTGTYNEQFF
TGTGCCAGCAGCCCATGGACGGGGACCTACAATGAGCAGTTCTTC
>few|TRBV13|NA|TRBJ1-5
CASSLGGRDGPQHF
TGTGCCAGCAGCTTAGGGGGGCGGGATGGGCCCCAGCATTTT
>NA|TRBV29-1|TRBD2|TRBJ2-1
CSGGLAGSYNEQFF
TGCAGCGGAGGACTAGCGGGAAGCTACAATGAGCAGTTCTTC
>NA|TRBV2|TRBD2|TRBJ2-1
CASSLAGGRYNEQFF
TGTGCCAGCAGTCTAGCGGGAGGTCGATACAATGAGCAGTTCTTC
>NA|TRBV7-7|NA|TRBJ2-2
CASSPTLANTGELFF
TGTGCTAGCAGCCCAACATTAGCGAACACCGGGGAGCTGTTTTTT
>NA|TRBV28|NA|TRBJ1-4
CASTTRGTREKLFF
TGTGCCAGCACCACCCGGGGGACAAGAGAAAAACTGTTTTTT
>NA|TRBV28|TRBD1|TRBJ1-4
CASLDRLNEKLFF
TGTGCCAGCTTGGACAGGTTAAATGAAAAACTGTTTTTT
>NA|TRBV11-3|NA|TRBJ2-7
CASSLETIGEQYF
TGTGCCAGCAGCTTAGAAACGATTGGGGAGCAGTACTTC
>NA|TRBV4-3|TRBD1|TRBJ2-7
CASSQETGPYEQYF
TGCGCCAGCAGCCAGGAGACAGGGCCCTACGAGCAGTACTTC
>NA|TRBV10-3|NA|TRBJ1-5
CAISEFGQGSQPQHF
TGTGCCATCAGTGAGTTCGGCCAGGGAAGCCAGCCCCAGCATTTT
>NA|TRBV6-5|NA|TRBJ1-5
CASSYRGERQPQHF
TGTGCCAGCAGTTACCGGGGGGAGCGTCAGCCCCAGCATTTT
>NA|TRBV9|NA|TRBJ2-5
CASSVQGYPGETQYF
TGTGCCAGCAGCGTACAGGGCTACCCTGGGGAGACCCAGTACTTC
>once|TRBV7-3|NA|TRBJ1-2
CASSPPGHQPTF
TGTGCCAGCAGCCCCCCGGGACATCAACCCACCTTC
>NA|TRBV15|NA|TRBJ1-1
CATSREPFMNTEAFF
TGTGCCACCAGCAGAGAGCCCTTTATGAACACTGAAGCTTTCTTT
>NA|TRBV5-1|NA|TRBJ1-1
CASSPVLRGTEAFF
TGCGCCAGCAGCCCAGTACTACGGGGCACTGAAGCTTTCTTT
>NA|TRBV14|NA|TRBJ2-3
CASSQKADSLSLVRHTDTQYF
TGTGCCAGCAGCCAAAAAGCGGACAGTCTTTCATTGGTGAGACACACAGATACGCAGTATTTT
>NA|TRBV4-1|NA|TRBJ2-7
CASSPVRRGLLVYEQYF
TGCGCCAGCAGCCCTGTGAGAAGGGGGTTACTTGTCTACGAGCAGTACTTC
>NA|TRBV10-3|TRBD1|TRBJ1-1
CAISKDRQNTEAFF
TGTGCCATCAGCAAGGACAGGCAGAACACTGAAGCTTTCTTT
>NA|TRBV5-8|NA|TRBJ2-7
CASSLELAREQYF
TGTGCCAGCAGCTTGGAATTAGCGCGCGAGCAGTACTTC
>once|TRBV27|NA|TRBJ2-7
CASWKGGTRYEQYF
TGTGCCAGCTGGAAGGGCGGGACTCGCTACGAGCAGTACTTC
>NA|TRBV6-6|NA|TRBJ2-3
CASSYLKNTDTQYF
TGTGCCAGCAGTTACCTCAAGAACACAGATACGCAGTATTTT